This entry concerns a single T cell receptor (beta chain). Looked up from germline, CDR1 is SGHTA and CDR2 is FQGTGA. The CDR3 has 14 residues. The junction had 3 bases not matched to a gene; V was cut back by 3 bases and J by 8 bases. The sample originates from a study of T cell responses to AZD1222 COVID-19 vaccine. Clones were sequenced by immunoSEQ multiplex PCR, and TCRdb holds only the in-frame ones, with some missing. The profile shows around 100,000 clones, roughly 90% of them singletons. This clonotype was sampled from an adult in good health. The J gene is TRBJ2-2, the V gene TRBV7-3; 10 positions match TRBD2. Sequences were derived from peripheral blood, sampled on day 0 of AZD1222 vaccination. CDR3 region: CASSLSGREGELFF. In nucleotides, the CDR3 is TGTGCCAGCAGCTTGAGCGGGAGGGAGGGGGAGCTGTTTTTT.